Listed here are 24 T cell receptor beta chains from one sample, sequenced in a study of cytomegalovirus exposure and HLA in healthy donors. Primers: 60 Vbeta forward and 13 Jbeta reverse. The repertoire was sequenced with immunoSEQ multiplex PCR; TCRdb's copy has only in-frame clones and lacks some. This table has approximately 92,000 clones, less than 70% appearing once. Sequencing was performed on PBMCs. Receptors were obtained from a man aged 45 to 65 in good health and CMV-seronegative.

The chain couples TRBV29-1 to TRBJ2-1; 7 positions agree with TRBD1. The CDR3 covers 13 residues. V lost 4 bases, J lost 3 bases, and 3 bases stayed unmatched. Germline-derived CDR1 and CDR2 are SQVTM and ANQGSEA. The CDR3 loop is CSVGGTDYNEQFF. In DNA form, the CDR3 reads TGCAGCGTTGGGGGGACAGACTACAATGAGCAGTTCTTC.

The V call is TRBV15, the J call TRBJ2-1; 7 bases line up with TRBD1. The V gene end was trimmed by 1 base and the J gene end by 7 bases; junction bases not matched to a gene: 10. The CDR3 sequence is 16 residues long. Germline V lookup: CDR1 LNHNV, CDR2 YYDKDF (reference sequence). The CDR3 bases are TGTGCCACCAGCAGAGTCCTAGGGGGCGGGCGGAATGAGCAGTTCTTC. Translating gives CATSRVLGGGRNEQFF. Drawing the rest from reference TRBV15 and TRBJ2-1, the complete variable domain is DAMVIQNPRYQVTQFGKPVTLSCSQTLNHNVMYWYQQKSSQAPKLLFHYYDKDFNNEADTPDNFQSRRPNTSFCFLDIRSPGLGDTAMYLCATSRVLGGGRNEQFFGPGTRLTVL.

The rearrangement links TRBV10-3 to TRBJ2-3; TRBD2 matches at 8 bases. The V gene's germline CDR1 is ENHRY and CDR2 SYGVKD. Trimming at V came to 3 bases and at J to 0 bases, leaving 2 bases not matched to a gene. This CDR3 comprises 15 residues. The CDR3 DNA sequence: TGTGCCATCAGTGAACGACTAGCGAGCACAGATACGCAGTATTTT. Residues: CAISERLASTDTQYF.

The genes are TRBV5-1 and TRBJ2-2; D might be TRBD1 (5 bases). The CDR3 runs 14 residues. Germline V gene lookup returns CDR1 SGHRS and CDR2 YFSETQ. With 3 bases removed from V and 6 bases from J, the gap between germline ends came to 12 bases. This chain's CDR3 is CASSSDKAAGELFF. The CDR3 nucleotides read TGCGCCAGCAGCTCGGACAAGGCGGCCGGGGAGCTGTTTTTT.

This clone was recorded only once. The gene calls are TRBV5-4 and TRBJ2-7; 7 nucleotides align to TRBD2. The CDR3 is 13 amino acids. V dropped 4 bases and J dropped 6; count of bases not matched to a gene: 7. The V gene's germline CDR1 is SGHNT and CDR2 YYREEE (reference sequence). Here the CDR3 DNA reads TGTGCCAGCAGCCCTCGTGGGGGGGGCGAGCAGTACGTC. Amino acid sequence: CASSPRGGGEQYV.

The chain links TRBV13 to TRBJ2-5; tentative D call: TRBD1 (6 bases). Germline CDR1 PRHDT, CDR2 FYEKMQ (reference sequence). The CDR3 loop spans 17 amino acids. V was cut by 0 bases and J by 4 bases, with 18 bases left in between. CDR3 bases: TGTGCCAGCAGCTTAGGCCGGGGCAGGGGATCAATAGAGACCCAGTACTTC. Its protein is CASSLGRGRGSIETQYF.

The chain carries TRBV9 and TRBJ2-3; D is perhaps TRBD2 (5 bases). Germline V gene data show CDR1 as SGDLS and CDR2 as YYNGEE. The CDR3 extends over 12 amino acids. V was clipped by 7 bases and J by 1 base, with 7 bases between them. As DNA, the CDR3 is TGTGCCAGCGTCGGGGGCACAGATACGCAGTATTTT. Translated, it gives CASVGGTDTQYF.

This chain links TRBV30 with TRBJ1-2, with D possibly being TRBD1 (5 bases). Germline CDR1 and CDR2: GTSNPN and SVGIG (reference sequence). CDR3 length equals 13 residues. The V gene lost 2 bases and the J gene lost 4 bases, with 11 bases spanning the gap. The CDR3 is CAWSSGSPYGYTF. Here the CDR3 DNA reads TGTGCCTGGAGTTCAGGGTCCCCCTATGGCTACACCTTC.

About this clone: Different DNA sequences within this sample yield the same CDR3. V usage is TRBV18 and J usage is TRBJ2-2, with D possibly being TRBD1 (7 bases). CDR3 size: 15 residues. V was pared by 2 bases and J by 5 bases, with 12 bases between. The germline V gene encodes CDR1 KGHSH and CDR2 LQKENI. This chain's CDR3 is CASSPLQGRTGELFF. CDR3 in DNA: TGTGCCAGCTCACCATTACAGGGGAGGACCGGGGAGCTGTTTTTT.

V and J are TRBV10-2 and TRBJ2-1, with TRBD2 as a possible D gene (8 bases). The germline V gene encodes CDR1 WSHSY and CDR2 SAAADI. This CDR3 is 16 amino acids long. The V gene lost 6 bases and the J gene lost 5 bases, with 20 bases spanning the gap. CDR3 in amino acids: CASSQRGLAGDNEQFF. CDR3 coding DNA: TGCGCCAGCAGCCAGAGGGGGCTAGCGGGTGACAATGAGCAGTTCTTC.

The chain is built from TRBV21-1 and TRBJ1-5; whether TRBD1, the table's D call, matches the DNA was not checked. TRBV21-1 is an annotated pseudogene. This CDR3 region has 14 residues. In DNA, the CDR3 is TGTGCCAGCAGCATGACAGGGTGGGACCAGCCCCAGCATTTT. Translating gives CASSMTGWDQPQHF.

This sequence joins TRBV7-2 and TRBJ2-2, with D possibly matching TRBD1 (6 bases). Trimming took off 4 bases at V and 7 bases at J, with 13 bases between the two ends. CDR1 and CDR2 (germline): SGHTA, FQGNSA. The CDR3 totals 14 residues. The CDR3 nucleotides read TGTGCCAGCAGCTACGGGACACATAACGGGGAGCTGTTTTTT. Amino acid sequence: CASSYGTHNGELFF.

This chain connects TRBV5-1 to TRBJ1-4; D gene ambiguous. Germline V gene sequence: CDR1 SGHRS, CDR2 YFSETQ. The CDR3 contains 14 residues. The V end was cut by 4 bases, the J end by 0 bases, with 7 bases between. DNA for the CDR3: TGCGCCAGCAGCCTACAGACAACTAATGAAAAACTGTTTTTT. As protein: CASSLQTTNEKLFF. Full variable domain (outside the CDR3, taken from reference TRBV5-1 and TRBJ1-4): KAGVTQTPRYLIKTRGQQVTLSCSPISGHRSVSWYQQTPGQGLQFLFEYFSETQRNKGNFPGRFSGRQFSNSRSEMNVSTLELGDSALYLCASSLQTTNEKLFFGSGTQLSVL.

This clone was seen a few times. The V and J genes are TRBV28 and TRBJ2-1; 8 nucleotides align to TRBD2. V shed 4 bases and J 9 bases; nucleotides not matched to a gene: 8. The V gene's germline CDR1 is MDHEN and CDR2 SYDVKM. The CDR3 spans 14 residues. The CDR3: CASSSPGGLREQFF. The CDR3 region has the DNA TGTGCCAGCAGTTCTCCGGGGGGGCTTCGTGAGCAGTTCTTC.

The chain couples TRBV28 to TRBJ1-2; D not resolved. With 1 base removed from V and 0 bases from J, the gap between germline ends came to 3 bases. This CDR3 spans 13 amino acids. Germline loops: CDR1 MDHEN, CDR2 SYDVKM. CDR3 bases: TGTGCCAGCAGTTTATCGGCTAACTATGGCTACACCTTC. It codes for CASSLSANYGYTF.

This sequence joins TRBV12-2 and TRBJ2-4; the table's D gene call, TRBD2, was not cross checked with the DNA. TRBV12-2 is noted as a pseudogene. The CDR3 extends over 18 amino acids. The CDR3 sequence: CASRAPRSPGVAKNIQYF. DNA of the CDR3: TGTGCAAGTCGCGCTCCGAGGTCCCCCGGAGTAGCCAAAAACATTCAGTACTTC.

This clone came up a few times. V usage is TRBV5-1 and J usage is TRBJ2-1, with 8 bases lining up with TRBD2. V was pared by 4 bases and J by 2 bases, with 8 bases of the junction left unmatched. Germline V CDR1 and CDR2: SGHRS, YFSETQ. The CDR3 loop spans 16 amino acids. CDR3 sequence: CASSALGGGTYNEQFF. CDR3 bases: TGCGCCAGCAGCGCCCTAGGCGGGGGGACCTACAATGAGCAGTTCTTC.

The chain joins TRBV7-8 to TRBJ2-7; TRBD1 is a possible D gene (6 bases). Germline CDR1 is SGHVS and CDR2 is FQNEAQ. With 5 bases removed from V and 8 bases from J, the gap between germline ends came to 13 bases. This CDR3 comprises 12 residues. Here the CDR3 DNA reads TGTGCCAGCAGCCGAATAACAGGGAAGCAGTACTTC. This gives the protein CASSRITGKQYF.

This chain uses TRBV2 with TRBJ2-7; D may be TRBD1 (6 bases). The CDR3 covers 14 residues. Germline CDR1 and CDR2: SNHLY and FYNNEI. V shed 3 bases and J shed 0 bases, with 9 bases lying between them. CDR3 in amino acids: CASSDQGNSYEQYF. The CDR3, as DNA: TGTGCCAGCAGTGATCAGGGGAACTCCTACGAGCAGTACTTC.

This clone occurred once. This sequence joins TRBV4-3 and TRBJ2-1; weak D call: TRBD1 (5 bases). This CDR3 comprises 15 residues. CDR1 is LGHNA and CDR2 is YSLEER in the germline V gene. Trimming took 4 bases from V and 0 from J, leaving 10 bases between them. The CDR3 nucleotides are TGCGCCAGCAGCCCTGACAGAGTCTCCTACAATGAGCAGTTCTTC. Translated: CASSPDRVSYNEQFF.

The chain has TRBV18 and TRBJ2-7; TRBD2 matches at 10 bases. V lost 3 bases and J lost 7; bases outside the gene matches: 9. This CDR3 is built from 15 residues. CDR1 and CDR2 (germline): KGHSH, LQKENI. The CDR3 DNA is TGTGCCAGCTCACCGATCCTAGCGGGGGCGGGGGAGCAGTACTTC. This gives the protein CASSPILAGAGEQYF.

This chain joins TRBV6-5 and TRBJ2-7, with D hard to call. V was trimmed by 6 bases and J by 11 bases, leaving 23 bases between them. Per germline, CDR1 MNHEY and CDR2 SVGAGI. The CDR3 runs to 14 residues. The CDR3 sequence: CASRPNYLSPMEYV. CDR3 bases: TGTGCCAGCAGGCCCAACTATTTAAGCCCAATGGAGTACGTC.

The gene calls are TRBV5-5 and TRBJ2-2, with D tentatively TRBD1 (6 bases). The V gene's germline CDR1 is SGHKS and CDR2 YYEKEE (reference sequence). V lost 1 base to trimming and J lost 2 bases, with 12 bases between them. The CDR3 length is 16 residues. CDR3 sequence reads: CASSLLGTPNTGELFF. CDR3 nucleotides: TGTGCCAGCAGCTTGCTAGGGACACCCAACACCGGGGAGCTGTTTTTT.

This sequence joins TRBV7-2 and TRBJ2-5, with 7 positions matching TRBD2. The DNA end favors TRBJ2-7, so the J call may be wrong. This CDR3 has 15 residues. Germline V gene lookup returns CDR1 SGHTA and CDR2 FQGNSA. CDR3 coding DNA: TGTGCCAGCAGCCCCGTGTCGGGGGGTCAATACGAGCAGTACTTC. This translates into CASSPVSGGQYEQYF.